The entry that follows covers one T cell receptor beta chain sequence. This sample is drawn from a study of blood T cell repertoires in COVID-19. Study as a whole: COVID-19 samples from acute and convalescent phases originated in the United States, Italy and Spain. PBMCs, B-cell-depleted T cells, or T cells provided the cDNA or gDNA that made up the material.

This CDR3 has 16 residues. Trimming cost V 4 bases and J 0 bases, with 16 bases left between them. Germline CDR1 SGHTS, CDR2 YDEGEE. Original handling: Estimation of nucleated cell counts was performed using reference gene primer amplification. This table comes from immunoSEQ multiplex PCR, and its TCRdb copy is limited to in-frame clones, with some not included. From that table come the V and J calls and clone size; the DNA was used to work out D and trimming. The sample carries 85,000 or so clones, approximately 80% recorded once. The receptor was isolated from a man older than 75 with acute or convalescent COVID-19. This rearrangement joins TRBV5-8 to TRBJ1-1, with D tentatively TRBD1 (6 bases). The sample comprised peripheral blood. The CDR3 region is CASSPVRGLMNTEAFF. Here the CDR3 DNA reads TGTGCCAGCAGCCCCGTCAGGGGTCTTATGAACACTGAAGCTTTCTTT.